This note documents a single T cell receptor (beta chain) sequence. Its antigen is unknown. Trimming shortened V by 10 bases and J by 5 bases, and 12 bases separated the two germline ends. Germline V gene sequence: CDR1 MNHEY, CDR2 SVGAGI. The CDR3 runs 13 residues. Method: immunoSEQ multiplex PCR; TCRdb's copy keeps in-frame clones and lacks some. The sample holds tens of thousands of clones, roughly 90% seen once. This entry belongs to a study of OX40 agonist ivuxolimab in advanced cancers. Study conclusions and caveats: Among patients with partial responses at 0.1-3.0 mg/kg, clonal expansion was among the lowest.

The sequencing used CD4+ or CD8+ T cells sorted from blood, collected in a trial of the OX40 agonist ivuxolimab. This TCR derives from an adult with an advanced solid tumor such as melanoma, head and neck, liver or kidney cancer. This rearrangement joins TRBV6-5 to TRBJ1-6; D unresolved. The CDR3 bases are TGTGCCACCCAGGACGGAGATAATTCACCCCTCCACTTT. Residues: CATQDGDNSPLHF.